The 10 T cell receptor beta chains given below trace back to one sample, sequenced in a study of blood T cell repertoires in COVID-19. The protocol was immunoSEQ multiplex PCR, while the TCRdb copy is restricted to in-frame clones and leaves out a portion. The sample yields about 190,000 clones, about 85% seen once. The sample comprised peripheral blood. Receptors originate from a man in his 70s with active or convalescent COVID-19.

The chain joins TRBV3-1 (or the pseudogene TRBV3-2) to TRBJ1-6; D gene uncertain. V was pared by 1 base and J by 9 bases, with 4 bases between. Germline CDR1 LGHDT, CDR2 YNNKEL (reference sequence). The CDR3 consists of 12 residues. CDR3 amino acids: CASSQGISPLHF. For the CDR3, the DNA is TGTGCCAGCAGCCAAGGTATTTCACCCCTCCACTTT.

This chain joins TRBV7-2 and TRBJ2-7; tentative D call: TRBD1 (6 bases). This CDR3 region has 15 residues. The germline gives CDR1 SGHTA, CDR2 FQGNSA. V was clipped by 2 bases and J by 1 base, with 12 bases between them. The CDR3 protein is CASSLWQGSSYEQYF. Written as DNA, the CDR3 is TGTGCCAGCAGCTTATGGCAGGGGTCTTCCTACGAGCAGTACTTC.

The chain has TRBV30 and TRBJ1-3; no clear D gene. The V gene lost 6 bases and the J gene lost 0 bases, with 21 bases spanning the gap. Germline V gene data show CDR1 as GTSNPN and CDR2 as SVGIG (reference sequence). CDR3 length equals 17 residues. CDR3 residues: CACRPGREGLSGNTIYF. The CDR3 DNA follows: TGTGCCTGCCGCCCTGGACGGGAAGGCCTCTCTGGAAACACCATATATTTT.

This chain links TRBV11-2 with TRBJ1-1; D remains ambiguous. With 5 bases removed from V and 5 bases from J, the gap between germline ends came to 15 bases. Germline V lookup: CDR1 SGHAT, CDR2 FQNNGV. The CDR3 runs to 14 residues. The CDR3 here is CASSRIRGMTEAFF. The CDR3 bases are TGTGCCAGCAGCCGTATACGAGGCATGACTGAAGCTTTCTTT.

The V gene is TRBV10-2, the J gene TRBJ1-5; 9 nucleotides align to TRBD1. The J segment lost 5 bases and the V segment lost 8 bases, leaving 7 bases of the junction unmatched. The germline V gene encodes CDR1 WSHSY and CDR2 SAAADI. CDR3 size: 14 residues. The CDR3 reads CASSGQGGYQPQHF. For the CDR3, the DNA is TGCGCCAGCTCGGGACAGGGTGGGTATCAGCCCCAGCATTTT.

Of note for this clone: The junction does not match germline at one end; this may be a read error. The J gene is TRBJ2-7, the V gene TRBV30; D is uncertain. This CDR3 contains 15 residues. In germline, CDR1 is GTSNPN, CDR2 SVGIG (reference sequence). The CDR3 reads CAWSVYTEPSHEQYF. CDR3 DNA: TGTGCCTGGAGTGTATACACAGAACCCTCCCACGAGCAGTACTTC.

The rearrangement joins TRBV7-2 to TRBJ1-5; 8 nucleotides line up with TRBD1. The CDR3 has 15 amino acids. The germline V gene has CDR1 SGHTA and CDR2 FQGNSA. V lost 5 bases, J lost 1 base, and 4 bases stayed unmatched. In DNA form, the CDR3 reads TGTGCCAGCAGCATAAACAGGGGGAGCAATCAGCCCCAGCATTTT. Protein sequence: CASSINRGSNQPQHF.

This chain links TRBV10-1 with TRBJ1-5, with a tentative D call TRBD1 (5 bases). Germline V CDR1 and CDR2: WNHNN, SYGVQD (reference sequence). With 8 bases removed from V and 3 bases from J, the gap between germline ends came to 11 bases. This CDR3 region has 13 residues. The CDR3 coding sequence is TGCGCCAGCTCCCAGGGTTTCAATCAGCCCCAGCATTTT. Encoded protein: CASSQGFNQPQHF.

The V gene is TRBV10-1, the J gene TRBJ2-7, with 9 bases aligning to TRBD1. CDR1 and CDR2 (germline): WNHNN, SYGVQD (reference sequence). The ends lost 5 bases at V and 12 bases at J; junction bases unmatched: 8. This CDR3 spans 12 amino acids. This CDR3 reads CASSPGQGMAYF. The CDR3 nucleotides read TGCGCCAGCAGTCCAGGACAGGGGATGGCGTACTTC.

The rearrangement joins TRBV2 to TRBJ1-1, with 10 bases that match TRBD1. The CDR3 consists of 15 residues. In germline, CDR1 is SNHLY, CDR2 FYNNEI. V was clipped by 6 bases and J by 2 bases; unmatched bases: 6. CDR3 amino acids: CASREGTGENTEAFF. Written as DNA, the CDR3 is TGTGCCAGCAGGGAGGGGACAGGGGAAAACACTGAAGCTTTCTTT.